A selection of T cell receptor beta chains follows, all from one sample in a study of Tregs in tolerant kidney transplant recipients. This table comes from immunoSEQ multiplex PCR, and its TCRdb copy is limited to in-frame clones, with some not included. The sample yields tens of thousands of clones, 95% seen once. No antigen is known for these receptors. Sequences were obtained from Tregs from blood cultured with allogeneic cells. These receptors came from a human donor in good health. The CDR3 runs from the conserved cysteine through the conserved F or W. D genes are given only for firm matches. Rows may omit the clone size; those that give it use once, few, many or a size class.

V: TRBV6-4
D: TRBD2
J: TRBJ2-1
size: NA
CDR3: CASSDSSGGAGSYNEQFF
DNA: TGTGCCAGCAGTGACAGTAGCGGGGGGGCCGGGTCCTACAATGAGCAGTTCTTC

V: TRBV6-5
D: NA
J: TRBJ2-2
size: NA
CDR3: CASNVAGRSTGELFF
DNA: TGTGCCAGCAATGTGGCAGGGAGGAGCACCGGGGAGCTGTTTTTT

V: TRBV6-5
D: NA
J: TRBJ1-5
size: NA
CDR3: CASSYGGANQPQHF
DNA: TGTGCCAGCAGTTACGGGGGGGCCAATCAGCCCCAGCATTTT

V: TRBV19
D: TRBD1
J: TRBJ2-7
size: NA
CDR3: CASSRQGLGEQYF
DNA: TGTGCCAGTAGTAGACAGGGGTTGGGCGAGCAGTACTTC

V: TRBV5-6
D: NA
J: TRBJ2-3
size: NA
CDR3: CASSLLRTDTQYF
DNA: TGTGCCAGCAGCTTGCTGCGCACAGATACGCAGTATTTT

V: TRBV18
D: NA
J: TRBJ1-5
size: once
CDR3: CASSPASGGNQPQHF
DNA: TGTGCCAGCTCACCCGCCTCAGGGGGCAATCAGCCCCAGCATTTT

V: TRBV5-1
D: TRBD2
J: TRBJ2-7
size: NA
CDR3: CASSLLTSGSSYEQYF
DNA: TGCGCCAGCAGCTTGCTTACTAGCGGTTCCTCCTACGAGCAGTACTTC

V: TRBV16
D: NA
J: TRBJ1-3
size: NA
CDR3: CASSQGLSAVYF
DNA: TGTGCCAGCAGCCAAGGTCTGTCGGCGGTATATTTT

V: TRBV9
D: NA
J: TRBJ2-7
size: NA
CDR3: CASSPRLLPYEQYF
DNA: TGTGCCAGCAGCCCCCGACTTTTACCCTACGAGCAGTACTTC

V: TRBV10-3
D: TRBD2
J: TRBJ2-1
size: NA
CDR3: CAIRRLAGGPDEQFF
DNA: TGTGCCATCAGGAGACTAGCGGGGGGGCCGGATGAGCAGTTCTTC

V: TRBV6-5
D: NA
J: TRBJ2-3
size: NA
CDR3: CASSFRQADTQYF
DNA: TGTGCCAGCAGTTTCCGACAGGCAGATACGCAGTATTTT

V: TRBV9
D: TRBD1
J: TRBJ2-7
size: NA
CDR3: CASSGSARTGSYEQYF
DNA: TGTGCCAGCAGCGGGTCCGCCCGGACAGGGAGCTACGAGCAGTACTTC

V: TRBV18
D: TRBD1
J: TRBJ1-4
size: NA
CDR3: CASSSTGVANEKLFF
DNA: TGTGCCAGCTCATCGACAGGGGTTGCTAATGAAAAACTGTTTTTT

V: TRBV19
D: TRBD1
J: TRBJ1-2
size: NA
CDR3: CASSPTDRHRGYGYTF
DNA: TGTGCCAGTAGTCCCACGGACAGACACAGGGGCTATGGCTACACCTTC

V: TRBV19
D: NA
J: TRBJ2-7
size: few
CDR3: CASSRGIRDEQYF
DNA: TGTGCCAGTAGTCGGGGGATTCGGGACGAGCAGTACTTC

V: TRBV5-6
D: TRBD1
J: TRBJ1-2
size: NA
CDR3: CASSPRRGQGASREGYTF
DNA: TGTGCCAGCAGCCCCCGTCGTGGACAGGGGGCGTCGAGGGAAGGCTACACCTTC

V: TRBV7-7
D: NA
J: TRBJ2-1
size: NA
CDR3: CASSPGLSRNNEQFF
DNA: TGTGCCAGCAGCCCCGGTCTATCTCGCAACAATGAGCAGTTCTTC

V: TRBV5-1
D: NA
J: TRBJ1-2
size: NA
CDR3: CASNIGGFNYGYTF
DNA: TGCGCCAGCAACATAGGGGGTTTCAACTATGGCTACACCTTC

V: TRBV5-6
D: NA
J: TRBJ1-2
size: NA
CDR3: CASSKPQGYGYTF
DNA: TGTGCCAGCAGCAAACCGCAGGGATATGGCTACACCTTC

V: TRBV7-9
D: NA
J: TRBJ2-1
size: NA
CDR3: CASSLGFAGMYNEQFF
DNA: TGTGCCAGCAGCTTAGGTTTCGCGGGAATGTACAATGAGCAGTTCTTC

V: TRBV9
D: NA
J: TRBJ2-6
size: NA
CDR3: CASSVAGAPGANVLTF
DNA: TGTGCCAGCAGCGTAGCGGGGGCGCCTGGGGCCAACGTCCTGACTTTC

V: TRBV23-1
D: NA
J: TRBJ2-1
size: NA
CDR3: CANRVWVLNNEQFF
DNA: TGCGCCAACAGGGTCTGGGTCCTAAACAATGAGCAGTTCTTC

V: TRBV6-5
D: NA
J: TRBJ1-2
size: NA
CDR3: CASTQLSSNYGYTF
DNA: TGTGCCAGCACCCAACTAAGCTCTAACTATGGCTACACCTTC

V: TRBV19
D: NA
J: TRBJ2-3
size: NA
CDR3: CASTSSGSTDTQYF
DNA: TGTGCCAGTACCTCATCAGGTAGCACAGATACGCAGTATTTT

V: TRBV5-1
D: NA
J: TRBJ1-4
size: NA
CDR3: CASSLIGEIGEKLFF
DNA: TGCGCCAGCAGCTTGATAGGGGAAATAGGTGAAAAACTGTTTTTT

V: TRBV27
D: TRBD1
J: TRBJ1-1
size: NA
CDR3: CASSWTGSETEAFF
DNA: TGTGCCAGCAGTTGGACAGGGTCGGAAACTGAAGCTTTCTTT

V: TRBV30
D: NA
J: TRBJ1-3
size: NA
CDR3: CAWTLKGGGNTIYF
DNA: TGTGCCTGGACCCTTAAGGGCGGTGGAAACACCATATATTTT

V: TRBV6-6
D: NA
J: TRBJ2-5
size: NA
CDR3: CASSPSGTPGGTQYF
DNA: TGTGCCAGCAGCCCGAGCGGAACCCCAGGCGGGACCCAGTACTTC

V: TRBV7-9
D: TRBD2
J: TRBJ2-1
size: NA
CDR3: CASSPPPAGGSYNEQFF
DNA: TGTGCCAGCAGCCCCCCACCCGCGGGAGGCTCCTACAATGAGCAGTTCTTC

V: TRBV14
D: NA
J: TRBJ2-7
size: NA
CDR3: CASSPKAGRYYEQYF
DNA: TGTGCCAGCAGCCCCAAGGCAGGGCGGTACTACGAGCAGTACTTC

V: TRBV6-6
D: NA
J: TRBJ1-3
size: NA
CDR3: CASSPHGNTIYF
DNA: TGTGCCAGCAGTCCACACGGAAACACCATATATTTT

V: TRBV5-4
D: TRBD2
J: TRBJ2-5
size: NA
CDR3: CASRGPGLAKETQYF
DNA: TGTGCCAGCAGGGGCCCGGGACTAGCTAAGGAGACCCAGTACTTC

V: TRBV27
D: NA
J: TRBJ2-7
size: NA
CDR3: CASSLSRGRYEQYF
DNA: TGTGCCAGCAGTTTGAGTAGGGGGAGGTACGAGCAGTACTTC

V: TRBV30
D: NA
J: TRBJ1-4
size: few
CDR3: CAWSSIGNEKLFF
DNA: TGTGCCTGGAGTAGTATAGGGAATGAAAAACTGTTTTTT

V: TRBV5-1
D: NA
J: TRBJ1-2
size: NA
CDR3: CASSLAAAYGYTF
DNA: TGCGCCAGCAGCTTGGCCGCCGCCTATGGCTACACCTTC

V: TRBV5-1
D: NA
J: TRBJ1-3
size: NA
CDR3: CASSYSTGGSGNTIYF
DNA: TGCGCCAGCAGCTACTCGACAGGTGGCTCTGGAAACACCATATATTTT

V: TRBV5-4
D: NA
J: TRBJ1-2
size: NA
CDR3: CASSLGQSYGYTF
DNA: TGTGCCAGCAGCTTGGGACAGAGTTATGGCTACACCTTC

V: TRBV5-8
D: TRBD1
J: TRBJ2-5
size: NA
CDR3: CASSRDSYDETQYF
DNA: TGTGCCAGCAGCAGGGACAGTTATGACGAGACCCAGTACTTC

V: TRBV9
D: TRBD1
J: TRBJ2-7
size: NA
CDR3: CASSVGQGQTYEQYF
DNA: TGTGCCAGCAGCGTAGGACAGGGGCAAACCTACGAGCAGTACTTC

V: TRBV19
D: TRBD1
J: TRBJ1-1
size: NA
CDR3: CASSIGWDRGPDTEAFF
DNA: TGTGCCAGTAGTATAGGCTGGGACAGGGGGCCTGACACTGAAGCTTTCTTT